These 11 T cell receptor beta chains share one sample of origin, sequenced in a study of regulatory T cells in long-lasting Graves disease. Arm-PCR with iRepertoire HTBI primers amplified the CDR3 regions for these TCR beta libraries. One entry per CDR3 protein, called by TCRdb with MiXCR from the multiplex PCR reads. This table holds 350,000 to 500,000 distinct CDR3 sequences, about 15% found once. Stated time point: newly diagnosed GD, antithyroid drugs for less than 3 months. The TCR library was made from RNA that had been extracted from PBMCs in TRIzol. A further study also used this sample, focusing on T cells in Graves' hyperthyroidism and ophthalmopathy.

Here the sequenced sample was peripheral blood mononuclear cells (PBMCs), taken at new diagnosis, from a patient treated with antithyroid drugs. These receptor sequences come from a woman aged 45-60 years with Graves disease.

The sample holds many counts of this clonotype. The J gene is TRBJ1-1, the V gene TRBV6-5, with D uncertain. Trimming shortened V by 0 bases and J by 2 bases, and 10 bases separated the two germline ends. Germline values: CDR1 MNHEY, CDR2 SVGAGI. The CDR3 has 15 amino acids. The CDR3 reads CASSYSYSQNTEAFF. The CDR3 DNA reads TGTGCCAGCAGTTACTCGTACAGTCAAAACACTGAAGCTTTCTTT.

This clonotype was seen ten or more times. The chain has TRBV2 and TRBJ1-2; tentatively, D is TRBD1 (6 bases). V lost 3 bases and J lost 4, with 9 bases in between. This CDR3 spans 13 amino acids. Germline CDR1 and CDR2: SNHLY and FYNNEI. The CDR3 loop is CASSEGQVYGYTF. DNA of the CDR3: TGTGCCAGCAGTGAGGGACAAGTCTATGGCTACACCTTC.

This clonotype was seen a few times. The rearrangement links TRBV6-1 to TRBJ2-5; 7 nucleotides align to TRBD1. CDR1 and CDR2 (germline): MNHNS, SASEGT. The CDR3 sequence is 16 residues long. Trimming removed 7 bases from V and 5 bases from J; junction bases left unmatched: 16. Here the CDR3 reads CASNTKTPGQIETQYF. The CDR3 bases are TGTGCCAGCAATACGAAAACCCCGGGACAGATTGAGACCCAGTACTTC.

The genes are TRBV9 and TRBJ2-3; a weak D match, TRBD1 (6 bases). CDR3 length: 15 amino acids. Germline values: CDR1 SGDLS, CDR2 YYNGEE. V dropped 4 bases and J dropped 1 base, with 13 bases sitting between them. This CDR3 is CASSPSYRGTDTQYF. CDR3 DNA sequence: TGTGCCAGCAGCCCCTCATACAGGGGCACAGATACGCAGTATTTT.

Comments on this clonotype: A single base separates this from a much larger clone, so it may be a read error. The chain recombines TRBV3-1 with TRBJ1-5; 7 positions match TRBD1. CDR3 length: 15 amino acids. The germline CDR1 and CDR2 sequences are LGHDT and YNNKEL (reference sequence). The V gene end was trimmed by 0 bases and the J gene end by 7 bases; junction bases not matched to a gene: 6. Here the CDR3 DNA reads TGTGCCAGCAGCCAAGAGACAGGGTGCGTGCAGCCCCAGCATTTT. Translation: CASSQETGCVQPQHF.

The chain is built from TRBV29-1 and TRBJ2-7, with 11 bases aligning to TRBD2. This CDR3 has 15 residues. Germline-derived CDR1 and CDR2 are SQVTM and ANQGSEA. After removal of 4 bases from V and 4 bases from J, the junction contained 9 bases not matched to a gene. DNA of the CDR3: TGCAGCGTTGGGGAGACTAGCGGGAAGGAGTACGAGCAGTACTTC. This sequence encodes CSVGETSGKEYEQYF.

The chain employs TRBV6-5 and TRBJ2-7, with TRBD2 as a possible D gene (7 bases). The CDR3 totals 15 residues. CDR1 and CDR2 from the germline V gene are MNHEY and SVGAGI. V was shortened by 4 bases and J by 4 bases, with 17 bases between the two germline ends. The CDR3: CASSLRGGRWYEQYF. The CDR3 DNA reads TGTGCCAGCAGTTTGAGGGGGGGGAGATGGTACGAGCAGTACTTC.

This clonotype was picked up many times. The chain recombines TRBV3-1 with TRBJ2-3; no clear D. CDR3 size: 15 residues. Trimming took 5 bases from V and 0 from J, leaving 12 bases between them. Germline lookup yields CDR1 LGHDT and CDR2 YNNKEL (reference sequence). The CDR3 loop is CASSALTGSTDTQYF. The CDR3 coding sequence is TGTGCCAGCAGCGCTTTAACCGGTAGCACAGATACGCAGTATTTT.

This clonotype appeared many times. The chain carries TRBV7-2 and TRBJ1-2; TRBD1 is a possible D gene (5 bases). V lost 6 bases and J 3 bases, leaving 11 bases between the germline ends. The germline V gene has CDR1 SGHTA and CDR2 FQGNSA. CDR3 size: 13 residues. CDR3 in amino acids: CASSPDSYYGYTF. The CDR3 coding sequence is TGTGCCAGCAGTCCCGACAGTTACTATGGCTACACCTTC. Full variable domain (missing parts from reference TRBV7-2 and TRBJ1-2): GAGVSQSPSNKVTEKGKDVELRCDPISGHTALYWYRQSLGQGLEFLIYFQGNSAPDKSGLPSDRFSAERTGGSVSTLTIQRTQQEDSAVYLCASSPDSYYGYTFGSGTRLTVV.

This clonotype was observed a few times. The rearrangement links TRBV20-1 to TRBJ1-5, with TRBD1 matching over 8 bases. Germline assignment: CDR1 DFQATT and CDR2 SNEGSKA (reference sequence). The CDR3 totals 14 residues. Losses at the gene ends were 3 bases for V and 1 base for J; bases not matched to a gene: 2. The CDR3 here is CSASRDRSNQPQHF. CDR3 in DNA: TGCAGTGCTAGCCGGGACAGGAGCAATCAGCCCCAGCATTTT.

This clonotype has a count of ten or more. The chain is built from TRBV7-9 and TRBJ2-7, with 9 bases matching TRBD2. Germline CDR1 SEHNR, CDR2 FQNEAQ (reference sequence). The CDR3 runs 18 residues. The J segment lost 5 bases and the V segment lost 4 bases, leaving 18 bases of the junction unmatched. This CDR3 is CASSSPVGMLAGWNEQYF. CDR3 coding DNA: TGTGCCAGCAGCTCTCCCGTTGGTATGCTAGCGGGATGGAACGAGCAGTACTTC.